This TCR beta chain derives from a study of T cell responses to AZD1222 COVID-19 vaccine. Regarding the study as a whole: Donors were largely white British and mainly female; clonal diversity was possibly underestimated. Spike-specific TCRs gained breadth and depth after people received two AZD1222 doses. Among AZD1222 vaccinees, only 6 or 7 were seropositive at baseline.

Pooling was applied to second doses at about 4 or about 12 weeks. V shed 6 bases and J 2 bases; nucleotides not matched to a gene: 4. The CDR3 has 14 amino acids. Germline V gene data show CDR1 as MNHEY and CDR2 as SVGAGI. Details on this clone: Its matching antigen is unknown.

Sequencing was performed with immunoSEQ multiplex PCR; in TCRdb, only in-frame clones are kept and a portion is missing. The profile shows about 150,000 clones, 90% to 95% of them singletons. Sequencing used peripheral blood, obtained 28 days after the second AZD1222 dose. This chain joins TRBV6-5 and TRBJ1-2; 9 bases align to TRBD1. This sequence originates from an adult who received the AZD1222 COVID-19 vaccine. The CDR3, as DNA: TGTGCCAGCAGACCGGACAGGGGAAACTATGGCTACACCTTC. Protein sequence: CASRPDRGNYGYTF.